Detailed here is one T cell receptor (beta chain). Methods used by the authors: The assay estimated nucleated cells by amplifying reference gene primers. Assay: immunoSEQ multiplex PCR; the TCRdb copy retains only in-frame clones and omits some. Clone size and the V and J calls come from that table; the DNA yielded D and trimming. The sample lists 200,000 to 250,000 clones, under 85% occurring once. This entry belongs to a study of blood T cell repertoires in COVID-19. Whole-study context: Collection of acute and convalescent COVID-19 samples took place in the United States, Italy and Spain. T cells, B-cell-depleted T cells, or PBMCs provided the cDNA or gDNA that served as material.

Patients from Seattle were sampled longitudinally, starting during active infection. Germline V gene sequence: CDR1 SGHTS, CDR2 YDEGEE. Deletions cut 4 bases from V and 0 bases from J, with 14 bases between. This CDR3 is built from 17 residues. The chain recombines TRBV5-8 with TRBJ2-6; D may be TRBD1 (5 bases). Sequenced input: peripheral blood. This TCR was sampled from a woman older than 75 with COVID-19, enrolled during active disease. The CDR3 region has the DNA TGTGCCAGCAGCCCCGCGCAGGGATACTCTGGGGCCAACGTCCTGACTTTC. Protein: CASSPAQGYSGANVLTF.